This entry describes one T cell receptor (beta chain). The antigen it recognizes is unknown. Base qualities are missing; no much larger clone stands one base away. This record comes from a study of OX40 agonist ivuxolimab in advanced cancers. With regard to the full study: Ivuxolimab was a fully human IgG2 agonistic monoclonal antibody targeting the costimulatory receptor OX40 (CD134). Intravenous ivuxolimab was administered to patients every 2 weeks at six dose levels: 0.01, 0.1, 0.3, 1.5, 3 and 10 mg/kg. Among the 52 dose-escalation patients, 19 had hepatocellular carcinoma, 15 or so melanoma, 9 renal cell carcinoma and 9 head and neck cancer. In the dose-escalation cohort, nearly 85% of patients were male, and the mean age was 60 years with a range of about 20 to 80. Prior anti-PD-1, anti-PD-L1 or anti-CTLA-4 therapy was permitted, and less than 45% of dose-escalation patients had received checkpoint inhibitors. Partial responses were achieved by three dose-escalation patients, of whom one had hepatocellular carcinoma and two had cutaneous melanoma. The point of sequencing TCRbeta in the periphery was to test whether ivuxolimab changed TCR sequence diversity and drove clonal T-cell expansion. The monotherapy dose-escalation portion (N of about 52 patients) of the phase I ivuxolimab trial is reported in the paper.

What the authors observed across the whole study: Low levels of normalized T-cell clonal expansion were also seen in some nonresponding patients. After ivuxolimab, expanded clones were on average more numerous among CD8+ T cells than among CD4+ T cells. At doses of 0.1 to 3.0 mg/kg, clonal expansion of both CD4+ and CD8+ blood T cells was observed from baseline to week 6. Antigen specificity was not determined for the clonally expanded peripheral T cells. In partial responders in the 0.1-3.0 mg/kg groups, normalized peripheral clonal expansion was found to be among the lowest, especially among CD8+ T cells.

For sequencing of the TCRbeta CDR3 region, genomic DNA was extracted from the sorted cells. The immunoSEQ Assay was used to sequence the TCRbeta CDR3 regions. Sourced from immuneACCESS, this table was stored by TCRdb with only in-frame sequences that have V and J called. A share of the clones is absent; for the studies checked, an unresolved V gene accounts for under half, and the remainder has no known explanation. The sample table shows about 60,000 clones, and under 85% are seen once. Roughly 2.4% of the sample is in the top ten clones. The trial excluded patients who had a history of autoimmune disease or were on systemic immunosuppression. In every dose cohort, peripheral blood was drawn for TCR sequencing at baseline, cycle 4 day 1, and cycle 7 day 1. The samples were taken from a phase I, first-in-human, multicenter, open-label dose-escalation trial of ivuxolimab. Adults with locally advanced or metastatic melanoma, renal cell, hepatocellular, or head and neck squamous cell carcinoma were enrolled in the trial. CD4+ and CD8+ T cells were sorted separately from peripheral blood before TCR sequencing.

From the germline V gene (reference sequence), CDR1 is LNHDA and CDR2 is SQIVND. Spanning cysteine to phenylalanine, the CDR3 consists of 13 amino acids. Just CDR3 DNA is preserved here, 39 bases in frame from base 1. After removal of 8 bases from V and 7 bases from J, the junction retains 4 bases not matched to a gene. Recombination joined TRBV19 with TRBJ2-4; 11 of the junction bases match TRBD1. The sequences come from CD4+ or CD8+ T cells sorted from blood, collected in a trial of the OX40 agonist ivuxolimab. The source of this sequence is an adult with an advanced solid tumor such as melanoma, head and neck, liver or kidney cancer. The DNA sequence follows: TGTGCCAGTGGCCGGGACAGGGGGAACATTCAGTACTTC. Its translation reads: CASGRDRGNIQYF.